This entry describes one T cell receptor (beta chain). The antigen remains unidentified. This record belongs to a study of T-cell memory formation after mild COVID-19. Broader study findings: SARS-CoV-2 specificity was not confirmed for second-wave clones peaking on day 37.

One entry per CDR3 protein results from TCRdb running MiXCR on the 5' RACE reads. The sample lists 350,000 or so distinct CDR3 sequences; about an eighth were seen once. The germline CDR1 and CDR2 sequences are SGHAT and FQNNGV. The CDR3 contains 16 residues. Losses at the gene ends were 3 bases for V and 4 bases for J; bases not matched to a gene: 12. Sequencing was carried out using PBMCs or a T cell subset sorted from them (not recorded which). This clonotype was sampled from a man younger than 30 who had mild COVID-19 (a few samples of this study predate the infection). Cell type and time point are not known. V is TRBV11-2 and J is TRBJ2-7; 7 nucleotides match TRBD2. As DNA, the CDR3 is TGTGCCAGCAGCTTCGATCATTTCGGGGGGAGGTACGAGCAGTACGTC. Residues: CASSFDHFGGRYEQYV.